Listed below are T cell receptor beta chains from one sample, sequenced in a study of T cells in severe cutaneous drug reactions. TCRdb re-called the multiplex PCR reads and gives one entry per CDR3 protein, without DNA. This repertoire includes approximately 20,000 distinct CDR3 sequences. Sample: PBMCs. The origin of the receptors is a human donor with toxic epidermal necrolysis, a severe cutaneous drug reaction. Each CDR3 is given with its conserved first and last residue. Fields, in order: J gene, V gene, clone size, CDR3 protein. Size values are once, few and many counts, or a class for expanded clones, and some rows have none.

>TRBJ2-3|TRBV25-1|NA
CASSAMGLAGGTQYF
>TRBJ2-3|TRBV7-2|NA
CASSLQNTQYF
>TRBJ1-2|TRBV5-1|NA
CASSLYRGSLEGYTF
>TRBJ1-1|TRBV14|NA
CASSRGDRRLMNTEAFF
>TRBJ1-4|TRBV15|NA
CATSDPGTDEKLFF
>TRBJ1-2|TRBV6-5|NA
CASSPDRTWGMSGYTF
>TRBJ1-2|TRBV29-1|medium-sized
CSVEAEPGQSLYGYTF
>TRBJ1-2|TRBV5-4|medium-sized
CASSLGDSGLGGYTF
>TRBJ2-1|TRBV10-3|NA
CAISEHRDRGNNEQFF
>TRBJ2-1|TRBV27|NA
CASSLSTLVPEQFF
>TRBJ2-2|TRBV10-2|NA
CAGGTYPGELFF
>TRBJ2-7|TRBV6-6|medium-sized
CASTLRAAAYEQYF
>TRBJ1-5|TRBV12-3/TRBV12-4|NA
CASSNNGGNQPQHF
>TRBJ2-1|TRBV3-1|NA
CASSHAAGFEQFF
>TRBJ1-1|TRBV27|NA
CASSLSILTVRGQDTEAFF
>TRBJ2-3|TRBV5-1|NA
CASSEHRDITDTQYF
>TRBJ2-1|TRBV9|medium-sized
CASSAQGAAYNEQFF
>TRBJ1-2|TRBV24-1|NA
CATSTDTGYGYTF
>TRBJ1-2|TRBV4-1|NA
CASSQPTVGYGYTF
>TRBJ2-1|TRBV28|NA
CASSLYRSAYNEQFF
>TRBJ1-4|TRBV12-3/TRBV12-4|NA
CASSERDSGEKLFF
>TRBJ2-1|TRBV20-1|NA
CSAKPLAGGYSEQFF
>TRBJ1-5|TRBV7-8|NA
CASSLQGNQPQHF
>TRBJ2-1|TRBV6-2/TRBV6-3|NA
CASSYILGLRPYNEQFF
>TRBJ2-2|TRBV29-1|NA
CSAPGGAGELFF
>TRBJ2-2|TRBV2|NA
CASSGTILGAGELFF
>TRBJ2-7|TRBV29-1|NA
CSVVGSSYEQYF
>TRBJ2-1|TRBV28|NA
CASSPTIAEQFF
>TRBJ2-7|TRBV2|medium-sized
CASSLSQSYEQYF
>TRBJ2-1|TRBV20-1|NA
CSARAGLSRFYNEQFF
>TRBJ2-1|TRBV2|medium-sized
CASTQDRGDEQFF
>TRBJ2-1|TRBV29-1|medium-sized
CSVVELSSYNEQFF
>TRBJ1-2|TRBV28|NA
CASSLTGTIGYTF
>TRBJ1-5|TRBV20-1|NA
CSATLRGNQPQHF
>TRBJ2-5|TRBV29-1|NA
CSVEDTRIPVGETQYF
>TRBJ2-5|TRBV19|NA
CASSGTSGGPQETQYF
>TRBJ2-7|TRBV11-2|NA
CASSLGAGGLNEQYF
>TRBJ2-6|TRBV9|NA
CASSEGDREFSGANVLTF
>TRBJ2-1|TRBV28|NA
CASSFPGTYYNEQFF
>TRBJ2-1|TRBV7-3|NA
CASSSGDEQFF
>TRBJ2-1|TRBV20-1|NA
CSALPTSGSEGQFF
>TRBJ2-7|TRBV20-1|NA
CSARQGISEQYF
>TRBJ2-2|TRBV7-2|NA
CASTWTSGNTGELFF
>TRBJ2-3|TRBV20-1|NA
CRADKGGPKTDTQYF
>TRBJ2-7|TRBV5-4|NA
CASSQDRYEQYF
>TRBJ2-7|TRBV10-3|NA
CATARDRGGREQYF
>TRBJ2-7|TRBV7-8|NA
CASSSPRSKAHEQYF
>TRBJ2-7|TRBV29-1|NA
CSVVTTEDYEQYF